This TCR beta chain was sequenced in a study of blood T cells in healthy people across ages. This clonotype showed up just a few times. PCR was performed a second time for about 7 to 12 cycles using a sample-barcoded 5' primer and a J-beta primer mix. TCRdb recomputed calls from the 5' RACE reads with MiXCR, one row per CDR3 protein. The repertoire holds 1.5 million to 2 million distinct CDR3 sequences, with around 48% as singletons. Germline loops: CDR1 MNHEY, CDR2 SVGEGT. The ends were cut back, 5 bases at V and 0 bases at J, with 15 bases in the middle. There are 16 residues in the CDR3. This rearrangement joins TRBV6-2 or TRBV6-3 to TRBJ2-3; possible D gene TRBD2, 6 bases. What was sequenced was blood. This receptor was obtained from a woman aged 40 to 50 in good health. Here the CDR3 DNA reads TGTGCCAGCAGTAGGGAGGTCCCTATTAGCACAGATACGCAGTATTTT. The encoded protein is CASSREVPISTDTQYF.